Below, 23 T cell receptor beta chains from the same sample are listed, as sequenced in a study of blood T cell repertoires in COVID-19. TCRdb's table, derived via immunoSEQ multiplex PCR, lists solely in-frame clones and lacks some. This sample has roughly 160,000 clones, with roughly 90% found just once. Sequences were obtained from peripheral blood. The receptors were sampled from a man aged 50 or older with acute or convalescent COVID-19.

The chain carries TRBV7-9 and TRBJ2-1, with D perhaps matching TRBD2 (6 bases). The V gene lost 5 bases and the J gene lost 0 bases, with 14 bases spanning the gap. The length of the CDR3 is 16 residues. Germline loops: CDR1 SEHNR, CDR2 FQNEAQ (reference sequence). The CDR3 loop is CASSGGLQSSYNEQFF. The DNA of the CDR3 is TGTGCCAGCAGCGGGGGACTTCAGAGCTCCTACAATGAGCAGTTCTTC.

This chain uses TRBV18 with TRBJ2-4; 10 bases line up with TRBD1. Looked up from germline, CDR1 is KGHSH and CDR2 is LQKENI. The CDR3 runs to 15 residues. V was clipped by 2 bases and J by 4 bases; unmatched bases: 2. In nucleotides, the CDR3 is TGTGCCAGCTCACCATGGGACAGGGGAAAAAACATTCAGTACTTC. Protein sequence: CASSPWDRGKNIQYF. The full variable domain, completed using reference TRBV18 and TRBJ2-4, is NAGVMQNPRHLVRRRGQEARLRCSPMKGHSHVYWYRQLPEEGLKFMVYLQKENIIDESGMPKERFSAEFPKEGPSILRIQQVVRGDSAAYFCASSPWDRGKNIQYFGAGTRLSVL.

The V gene is TRBV11-2, the J gene TRBJ1-4; tentative D call: TRBD1 (6 bases). CDR3 size: 13 residues. Germline V gene data show CDR1 as SGHAT and CDR2 as FQNNGV. The germline V and J ends were trimmed by 5 bases and 7 bases, with 11 bases remaining between them. CDR3 sequence: CASSRQAVEKLFF. The CDR3 DNA follows: TGTGCCAGCAGCCGACAGGCGGTTGAAAAACTGTTTTTT. Variable domain in full (rest from reference TRBV11-2 and TRBJ1-4): EAGVAQSPRYKIIEKRQSVAFWCNPISGHATLYWYQQILGQGPKLLIQFQNNGVVDDSQLPKDRFSAERLKGVDSTLKIQPAKLEDSAVYLCASSRQAVEKLFFGSGTQLSVL.

V is TRBV6-5 and J is TRBJ2-2; D is unclear. CDR1 MNHEY and CDR2 SVGAGI come from the germline V gene. This CDR3 region has 14 residues. Deletions cut 2 bases from V and 0 bases from J, with 4 bases between. CDR3 nucleotide sequence: TGTGCCAGCAGTTACCGTCCGAACACCGGGGAGCTGTTTTTT. It encodes CASSYRPNTGELFF.

The chain uses TRBV5-3 and TRBJ2-7, with a possible D match to TRBD2 (6 bases). TRBV5-3 is an ORF; its function is uncertain. This CDR3 is 15 amino acids long. The V gene lost 4 bases and the J gene lost 6 bases, with 20 bases spanning the gap. CDR3 coding DNA: TGTGCCAGAAGCCTCTCAGGGAGGACAAGCACCGAGCAGTACGTC. It specifies CARSLSGRTSTEQYV.

V usage is TRBV27 and J usage is TRBJ1-2; 9 positions match TRBD1. V dropped 6 bases and J dropped 5; count of bases not matched to a gene: 1. The CDR3 length is 12 residues. Germline V gene sequence: CDR1 MNHEY, CDR2 SMNVEV (reference sequence). CDR3 region: CASRQGAYGYTF. The CDR3 DNA sequence: TGTGCCAGCAGACAGGGGGCATATGGCTACACCTTC.

The genes are TRBV7-9 and TRBJ1-1; D may be TRBD1 (5 bases). Germline V gene data show CDR1 as SEHNR and CDR2 as FQNEAQ (reference sequence). The CDR3 is 15 residues long. The ends were cut back, 1 base at V and 3 bases at J, with 12 bases in the middle. The chain's CDR3 is CASSLGGRGDTEAFF. The CDR3 DNA reads as TGTGCCAGCAGCTTAGGGGGGAGGGGAGACACTGAAGCTTTCTTT.

The chain joins TRBV24-1 to TRBJ2-3; TRBD1 aligns across 8 bases. V lost 4 bases to trimming and J lost 3 bases; unmatched junction nucleotides: 8. The CDR3 is 16 residues long. From germline, CDR1 is KGHDR and CDR2 SFDVKD. The CDR3: CATSDSRDRRTDTQYF. CDR3 nucleotide sequence: TGTGCCACCAGTGACTCCCGGGACAGGAGGACAGATACGCAGTATTTT.

This chain links TRBV24-1 with TRBJ2-1, with 11 bases aligning to TRBD2. The J segment lost 0 bases and the V segment lost 5 bases, leaving 5 bases of the junction unmatched. Germline CDR1 and CDR2: KGHDR and SFDVKD. The CDR3 runs to 17 residues. In DNA, the CDR3 is TGTGCCACCAGTGTGACTAGCGGGACCAGCTCCTACAATGAGCAGTTCTTC. Encoded protein: CATSVTSGTSSYNEQFF.

The gene calls are TRBV3-1 (or the pseudogene TRBV3-2) and TRBJ2-2; the match to TRBD2 covers 10 bases. Germline V gene sequence: CDR1 LGHDT, CDR2 YNNKEL (reference sequence). Germline trimming cut 8 bases from V and 4 bases from J; bases unmatched to any gene: 10. The CDR3 contains 16 residues. The DNA for the CDR3 is TGTGCCAGCGGCTATGGACTAGCGGCTACCACCGGGGAGCTGTTTTTT. Translation: CASGYGLAATTGELFF.

This clone was observed once. V is TRBV6-5 and J is TRBJ2-7; D may be TRBD1 (6 bases). The CDR3 contains 16 residues. V shed 2 bases and J shed 3 bases, with 17 bases lying between them. Germline V gene lookup returns CDR1 MNHEY and CDR2 SVGAGI. The CDR3 reads CASSYDGGNILYEQYF. The CDR3 DNA reads as TGTGCCAGCAGTTACGATGGGGGCAACATCCTCTACGAGCAGTACTTC.

The rearrangement uses TRBV5-8 and TRBJ1-1; the match to TRBD1 covers 8 bases. Germline CDR1 reads SGHTS; CDR2 reads YDEGEE. J lost 0 bases, V lost 4 bases, and 8 bases had no gene match. The CDR3 sequence is 16 residues long. DNA of the CDR3: TGTGCCAGCAGCACCGGACAGGGACTCATGAACACTGAAGCTTTCTTT. Protein: CASSTGQGLMNTEAFF.

This chain uses TRBV18 with TRBJ1-1; D is unresolved. Germline V gives CDR1 KGHSH, CDR2 LQKENI. The ends were cut back, 2 bases at V and 7 bases at J, with 11 bases in the middle. The CDR3 contains 13 residues. The CDR3 nucleotides are TGTGCCAGCTCACCATGGAGGCAGATTGAAGCTTTCTTT. This gives the protein CASSPWRQIEAFF.

The gene calls are TRBV19 and TRBJ1-1, with 12 positions matching TRBD1. Per the germline V gene, CDR1 is LNHDA and CDR2 is SQIVND (reference sequence). This CDR3 is 13 amino acids long. J lost 5 bases, V lost 9 bases, and 4 bases had no gene match. The CDR3 DNA reads TGTGCCAGCCGGGACAGGGGGCAAACTGAAGCTTTCTTT. Translation: CASRDRGQTEAFF.

The V gene is TRBV6-1, the J gene TRBJ1-5, with 7 nucleotides matching TRBD1. V shed 0 bases, J shed 1 base, and the junction held 9 bases outside the gene matches. The CDR3 extends over 18 amino acids. Germline V CDR1 and CDR2: MNHNS, SASEGT. The CDR3: CASSEAVGGTESNQPQHF. The CDR3 DNA reads as TGTGCCAGCAGTGAAGCTGTAGGGGGGACAGAGAGCAATCAGCCCCAGCATTTT.

This clone appeared a single time. The V call is TRBV7-2, the J call TRBJ2-1, with D unclear. CDR1 is SGHTA and CDR2 is FQGNSA in the germline V gene. The CDR3 consists of 15 residues. V lost 1 base to trimming and J lost 0 bases, with 7 bases between them. The CDR3 protein is CASSLGWSSYNEQFF. CDR3 coding DNA: TGTGCCAGCAGCTTAGGTTGGAGCTCCTACAATGAGCAGTTCTTC. Filled out from reference TRBV7-2 and TRBJ2-1, the complete variable domain reads GAGVSQSPSNKVTEKGKDVELRCDPISGHTALYWYRQSLGQGLEFLIYFQGNSAPDKSGLPSDRFSAERTGGSVSTLTIQRTQQEDSAVYLCASSLGWSSYNEQFFGPGTRLTVL.

A single count supports this clone. The V call is TRBV11-2, the J call TRBJ2-1; TRBD2 is a possible D gene (6 bases). V lost 5 bases and J lost 0, with 11 bases in between. Germline CDR1 is SGHAT and CDR2 is FQNNGV. The CDR3 loop spans 15 amino acids. The CDR3 spells CASSRGLNSYNEQFF. The CDR3 bases are TGTGCCAGCAGCCGGGGACTGAACTCCTACAATGAGCAGTTCTTC.

As regards this clone: This specimen includes other DNA sequences encoding the same CDR3. The rearrangement uses TRBV30 and TRBJ1-5, with a weak D call TRBD1 (5 bases). Germline CDR1 is GTSNPN and CDR2 is SVGIG (reference sequence). There are 13 residues in the CDR3. Trimming removed 1 base at V and 4 bases at J, with 8 bases between. The CDR3 nucleotides are TGTGCCTGGAGTGGGAGGGGAAATCAGCCCCAGCATTTT. It is translated as CAWSGRGNQPQHF.

The chain carries TRBV19 and TRBJ1-2; 9 bases line up with TRBD1. Per the germline V gene, CDR1 is LNHDA and CDR2 is SQIVND (reference sequence). This CDR3 spans 15 amino acids. V was clipped by 6 bases and J by 5 bases; unmatched bases: 10. CDR3 sequence (DNA): TGTGCCAGTAGAAGACCGGGACAGGGAATTTATGGCTACACCTTC. Amino acids: CASRRPGQGIYGYTF.

This rearrangement joins TRBV6-5 to TRBJ1-5; D may be TRBD1 (6 bases). The length of the CDR3 is 15 residues. The germline gives CDR1 MNHEY, CDR2 SVGAGI. Trimming took off 4 bases at V and 1 base at J, with 11 bases between the two ends. The CDR3 DNA is TGTGCCAGCAGTTGGACAGCCCAAAGCAATCAGCCCCAGCATTTT. It yields the protein CASSWTAQSNQPQHF.

This clone came up once. The chain links TRBV9 to TRBJ1-1; possibly TRBD1 for D (6 bases). The germline V gene encodes CDR1 SGDLS and CDR2 YYNGEE. The CDR3 sequence is 13 residues long. The V gene lost 3 bases and the J gene lost 2 bases, with 8 bases spanning the gap. CDR3 amino acids: CASSEGVNTEAFF. The CDR3 coding sequence is TGTGCCAGCAGCGAGGGGGTAAACACTGAAGCTTTCTTT.

The chain carries TRBV4-3 and TRBJ2-1; 8 nucleotides match TRBD1. CDR1 is LGHNA, CDR2 YSLEER, per germline. This CDR3 has 17 amino acids. V was pared by 0 bases and J by 4 bases, with 8 bases of the junction left unmatched. This CDR3 reads CASSQEYRTGTYNEQFF. DNA for the CDR3: TGCGCCAGCAGCCAAGAGTACCGGACAGGGACGTACAATGAGCAGTTCTTC.

This rearrangement joins TRBV6-5 to TRBJ1-2; 9 bases fit TRBD1. The CDR3 covers 14 residues. Germline V lookup: CDR1 MNHEY, CDR2 SVGAGI. With V trimmed by 6 bases and J by 2 bases, 4 bases remained unmatched. The CDR3 loop is CASRMTGGNYGYTF. CDR3 sequence (DNA): TGTGCCAGCAGAATGACAGGGGGGAACTATGGCTACACCTTC.